These T cell receptor beta chains were read from a single sample in a study of blood T cells in healthy people across ages. Each CDR3 protein is one row after TCRdb ran MiXCR on the 5' RACE reads. There are fewer than 1.5 million distinct CDR3 sequences in the sample; around two fifths occur only once, and approximately 7.9% lies in the top ten. Sequenced input: blood. Receptors were obtained from a woman aged 18-35 years in good health. Both conserved end residues are part of each CDR3. The D gene is left open where the match is weak. Clone size is shown for a subset of rows, as once, few, many or a class of expanded clone.

j_gene | d_gene | abundance | v_gene | CDR3nt | CDR3aa
TRBJ2-2 | - | few | TRBV29-1 | TGCAGCGTTGGCCATTCTACCGGGGAGCTGTTTTTT | CSVGHSTGELFF
TRBJ1-2 | - | few | TRBV6-2/TRBV6-3 | TGTGCCAGCAGTTCGGACAGCCGTGGCTACACCTTC | CASSSDSRGYTF
TRBJ2-3 | - | few | TRBV20-1 | TGCAGTGCTCCCGGGGTCCCCGGCGGAGATACGCAGTATTTT | CSAPGVPGGDTQYF
TRBJ1-5 | - | few | TRBV20-1 | TGCAGTGCCAGTACCGCCAGGGGCAATCAGCCCCAGCATTTT | CSASTARGNQPQHF
TRBJ2-1 | - | - | TRBV10-3 | TGTGCCACCCAGGCGGGGATTACCTACAATGAGCAGTTCTTC | CATQAGITYNEQFF
TRBJ2-3 | TRBD2 | few | TRBV29-1 | TGCAGCGTTGAGAGTTGGCGGGAGGGGAGTACGCAGTATTTT | CSVESWREGSTQYF
TRBJ2-7 | - | once | TRBV24-1 | TGTGCCACCAGTGATCCCGGGGGGCGATACGAGCAGTACTTC | CATSDPGGRYEQYF
TRBJ2-7 | TRBD2 | - | TRBV11-2 | TGTGCCAGCAGCTCGATTAGCGGGAGTGGGTCCTACGAGCAGTACTTC | CASSSISGSGSYEQYF
TRBJ1-2 | - | - | TRBV20-1 | TGCAGTGCTGTCCGGAACTATGGCTACACCTTC | CSAVRNYGYTF
TRBJ1-5 | TRBD1 | - | TRBV20-1 | TGCAGTGCTAGCCACGGGACAGCTAGCAATCAGCCCCAGCATTTT | CSASHGTASNQPQHF
TRBJ2-1 | TRBD2 | few | TRBV11-2 | TGTGCCAGCAGCCTTAGTATTGGACTAGCGGGGGACAATGAGCAGTTCTTC | CASSLSIGLAGDNEQFF
TRBJ2-7 | - | few | TRBV12-3/TRBV12-4 | TGTGCCAGCAGTTTAGGCCCCCCCAGCTACGAGCAGTACTTC | CASSLGPPSYEQYF
TRBJ2-7 | - | - | TRBV14 | TGTGCCAGCAGCCTCTCCTTCGCCTCCTACGAGCAGTACTTC | CASSLSFASYEQYF
TRBJ2-7 | TRBD1 | - | TRBV28 | TGTGCCAGCGAGTTTTCAGGGGGCGAACTTTCCTACGAGCAGTACTTC | CASEFSGGELSYEQYF
TRBJ2-7 | - | - | TRBV7-9 | TGTGCCAGCAGCTTAGGGTCCAGCGGGCGTCCCTACGAGCAGTACTTC | CASSLGSSGRPYEQYF
TRBJ2-1 | - | - | TRBV29-1 | TGCAGCGTTGAGGCAGGGGGGGCCTACAATGAGCAGTTCTTC | CSVEAGGAYNEQFF
TRBJ2-1 | - | - | TRBV10-3 | TGTGCCATCAAGGGCTTTGGCACCTACAATGAGCAGTTCTTC | CAIKGFGTYNEQFF
TRBJ1-5 | TRBD1 | few | TRBV25-1 | TGTGCCAGCAGTGAAACAGGGGTCAATCAGCCCCAGCATTTT | CASSETGVNQPQHF
TRBJ2-7 | TRBD2 | few | TRBV9 | TGTGCCAGCAGCCCTTCGTGGACTAGCCAATCCTCCTACGAGCAGTACTTC | CASSPSWTSQSSYEQYF
TRBJ1-2 | TRBD1 | - | TRBV3-1 | TGTGCCAGCAGACCAGGGAACAGGGGCGGCTATGGCTACACCTTC | CASRPGNRGGYGYTF
TRBJ1-2 | - | few | TRBV4-1 | TGCGCCAGCAGCCCCACGGGGGGGCTGAATTCGCGCTACACCTTC | CASSPTGGLNSRYTF
TRBJ2-3 | - | - | TRBV10-2 | TGCGCCGGCAGTGGCCGATCTGTGAGCGGATCTAGCACAGATACGCAGTATTTT | CAGSGRSVSGSSTDTQYF
TRBJ2-1 | TRBD2 | few | TRBV7-2 | TGTGCCAGCAGCCCTCCTGGGACTAGATACAATGAGCAGTTCTTC | CASSPPGTRYNEQFF
TRBJ2-1 | - | few | TRBV20-1 | TGCAGTGCTAGAACCTACATCGGAGTCGGGTACAATGAGCAGTTCTTC | CSARTYIGVGYNEQFF
TRBJ2-3 | - | few | TRBV28 | TGTGCCAGCAGGGGAGGGGGGTTTAGCACAGATACGCAGTATTTT | CASRGGGFSTDTQYF
TRBJ2-2 | TRBD1 | few | TRBV28 | TGTGCCAGCAGTTTTCCACGGGACAGGGGGCTTAGCGGGGAGCTGTTTTTT | CASSFPRDRGLSGELFF
TRBJ1-1 | - | - | TRBV27 | TGTGCCAGCAGTTTAGTCGGTGACAGTTGGATCACTGAAGCTTTCTTT | CASSLVGDSWITEAFF
TRBJ1-1 | - | - | TRBV18 | TGTGCCAGCTCGCACGACAGGCACACTGAAGCTTTCTTT | CASSHDRHTEAFF
TRBJ2-1 | TRBD2 | few | TRBV4-1 | TGCGCCAGCAGCCAAGAGGGACTAGCTTTCTACAATGAGCAGTTCTTC | CASSQEGLAFYNEQFF
TRBJ2-7 | - | - | TRBV14 | TGTGCCAGCAGCCAAGACCCTCAGAGGGCCTACGAGCAGTACTTC | CASSQDPQRAYEQYF
TRBJ1-5 | TRBD1 | - | TRBV4-1 | TGCGCCAGCAGCCGAACGACAGGGGGCAATCAGCCCCAGCATTTT | CASSRTTGGNQPQHF
TRBJ1-2 | - | few | TRBV12-3/TRBV12-4 | TGTGCCAGCAGTTTCGGGGCGACAAATGGCTACACCTTC | CASSFGATNGYTF
TRBJ2-2 | - | few | TRBV25-1 | TGTGCCAGCATCGAGGGCGACACCGGGGAGCTGTTTTTT | CASIEGDTGELFF
TRBJ1-4 | - | - | TRBV29-1 | TGCAGCGTTGAACAACCAGGGAATGAAAAACTGTTTTTT | CSVEQPGNEKLFF
TRBJ2-1 | TRBD2 | few | TRBV4-1 | TGCGCCAGCAGCGAAGATAGCGGGAGTTGGCGTAATGAGCAGTTCTTC | CASSEDSGSWRNEQFF
TRBJ2-5 | - | few | TRBV5-1 | TGCGCCAGCAGCTCCCCGGGACGGGCCCAAGAGACCCAGTACTTC | CASSSPGRAQETQYF
TRBJ2-7 | - | few | TRBV27 | TGTGCCAGCAGATCGGGCTCCTACAATGAGCAGTACTTC | CASRSGSYNEQYF
TRBJ2-3 | TRBD2 | - | TRBV3-1 | TGTGCCAGCAGCCTCCCCCCCGGGACTAGTGGGGTAGATACGCAGTATTTT | CASSLPPGTSGVDTQYF
TRBJ2-5 | TRBD2 | few | TRBV20-1 | TGCAGTGCTAGAGAGCGGGGGGGCCAGAAGACCCAGTACTTC | CSARERGGQKTQYF
TRBJ2-1 | - | - | TRBV28 | TGTGCCAGCAGTTTGAGGGTTACCTACAATGAGCAGTTCTTC | CASSLRVTYNEQFF
TRBJ2-3 | TRBD2 | - | TRBV10-3 | TGTGCCATCAGTCTTAGCGGGACTAGCACAGATACGCAGTATTTT | CAISLSGTSTDTQYF
TRBJ1-5 | - | - | TRBV7-8 | TGTGCCAGCAGCTTAGGGGGAGGGGGATTGAGCAATCAGCCCCAGCATTTT | CASSLGGGGLSNQPQHF
TRBJ1-3 | - | once | TRBV6-5 | TGTGCCAGCGCCGTCTCCTCTGGAAACACCATATATTTT | CASAVSSGNTIYF
TRBJ1-1 | - | - | TRBV11-2 | TGTGCCAGCAGCCAAAGCTTAGCGGGGCACACTGAAGCTTTCTTT | CASSQSLAGHTEAFF
TRBJ2-1 | TRBD2 | once | TRBV6-4 | TGTGCCAGCAGTGCCGCGACTAGCGGTAACTACAATGAGCAGTTCTTC | CASSAATSGNYNEQFF
TRBJ2-1 | TRBD2 | few | TRBV25-1 | TGTGCCAGCAGTAGGGGACTAATCAACAATGAGCAGTTCTTC | CASSRGLINNEQFF
TRBJ2-7 | TRBD2 | - | TRBV20-1 | TGCAGTGCTAGACCTAGCGGGGATCCCTACGAGCAGTACTTC | CSARPSGDPYEQYF
TRBJ1-1 | TRBD1 | - | TRBV5-1 | TGCGCCAGCAGCGGGGGGACAGGGGGCACTGAAGCTTTCTTT | CASSGGTGGTEAFF
TRBJ2-3 | - | few | TRBV20-1 | TGCAGTGCTAGAGTCACTAGCAAAACAGATACGCAGTATTTT | CSARVTSKTDTQYF
TRBJ1-2 | TRBD1 | few | TRBV6-1 | TGTGCCAGCAGTCAACCCTACAGGGGAGGTGGCTACACCTTC | CASSQPYRGGGYTF
TRBJ2-1 | - | - | TRBV4-2 | TGTGCCAGCAGCCAAGCAACGGGAAGTAACTACAATGAGCAGTTCTTC | CASSQATGSNYNEQFF
TRBJ1-1 | - | - | TRBV5-1 | TGCGCCAGCAGCTTGAGGTCAGGGAATCCTGAAGCTTTCTTT | CASSLRSGNPEAFF
TRBJ2-7 | - | few | TRBV6-5 | TGTGCCAGCAGTAAACAGGAGTACGGGGAGCAGTACTTC | CASSKQEYGEQYF
TRBJ2-5 | - | - | TRBV4-1 | TGCGCCAGCAGCCAAACGGAGTACCAAGAGACCCAGTACTTC | CASSQTEYQETQYF
TRBJ2-5 | TRBD2 | - | TRBV28 | TGTGCCAGCAGTGCACAACTAGCGGGGGAGGGGGAGACCCAGTACTTC | CASSAQLAGEGETQYF
TRBJ2-1 | - | few | TRBV15 | TGTGCCACCAGCAGAGTCCTCCTTGGGAATGAGCAGTTCTTC | CATSRVLLGNEQFF
TRBJ1-5 | - | few | TRBV10-3 | TGTGCCATCAGTGAAAAAAGTGTTCAGCCCCAGCATTTT | CAISEKSVQPQHF
TRBJ2-7 | - | - | TRBV6-6 | TGTGCCAGCAGTCTACCGGGGATACCCTACGAGCAGTACTTC | CASSLPGIPYEQYF
TRBJ2-7 | TRBD2 | - | TRBV2 | TGTGCCAGCAGTGCAACGACTAGCTTTCCCGCCGAGCAGTACTTC | CASSATTSFPAEQYF
TRBJ1-5 | - | - | TRBV18 | TGTGCCAGCTCACCACCAGATCAGCCCCAGCATTTT | CASSPPDQPQHF